Below are 17 T cell receptor beta chains sequenced from a single sample in a study of identical twins. TCRdb redid the calling of the 5' RACE reads with MiXCR, one entry per CDR3 protein. This table has 450,000 to 650,000 distinct CDR3 sequences, around 9.6% appearing once. The data also belong to a second study, concerning yellow fever vaccine responses in identical twins.

The sample taken for sequencing was PBMCs. These receptors all come from a woman between 18 and 29 years old in good health.

CDR3 in DNA: TGTGCCAGCAGTTTAGGCCTAGCGGCGGGAGGTCGTTCCTACGAGCAGTACTTC. It is translated as CASSLGLAAGGRSYEQYF. The V gene is TRBV12-3 or TRBV12-4, the J gene TRBJ2-7; 8 nucleotides agree with TRBD2. This CDR3 has 18 amino acids. The junction had 12 bases not matched to a gene; V was cut back by 1 base and J by 1 base.

This clonotype showed up many times. The rearrangement joins TRBV7-2 to TRBJ1-6; D remains ambiguous. Germline CDR1 reads SGHTA; CDR2 reads FQGNSA. Trimming pared 4 bases from V and 6 bases from J, leaving 13 bases between. The CDR3 is 15 residues long. The CDR3 spells CASSYNMASNSPLHF. CDR3 bases: TGTGCCAGCAGCTACAACATGGCTAGTAATTCACCCCTCCACTTT.

The rearrangement joins TRBV5-1 to TRBJ1-6, with 11 bases lining up with TRBD1. Germline CDR1 is SGHRS and CDR2 is YFSETQ. The CDR3 is made up of 14 amino acids. The junction had 2 bases not matched to a gene; V was cut back by 4 bases and J by 8 bases. CDR3 coding DNA: TGCGCCAGCAGCCGGGACAGGGGGGATTCACCCCTCCACTTT. Protein sequence: CASSRDRGDSPLHF.

The J gene is TRBJ1-5, the V gene TRBV20-1; tentative D call: TRBD1 (5 bases). Trimming removed 5 bases at V and 1 base at J, with 9 bases between. The CDR3 consists of 13 residues. Germline CDR1 is DFQATT and CDR2 is SNEGSKA (reference sequence). Written as DNA, the CDR3 is TGCAGTGCTGGGGCGGGAAGCAATCAGCCCCAGCATTTT. Residues: CSAGAGSNQPQHF.

This clonotype has just a few counts. The chain couples TRBV12-3 or TRBV12-4 to TRBJ1-2; TRBD1 matches 11 bases. Trimming at V came to 3 bases and at J to 4 bases, leaving 4 bases not matched to a gene. This CDR3 is built from 15 residues. In nucleotides, the CDR3 is TGTGCCAGCAGTTTGGACAGGGGGCGAAGCTATGGCTACACCTTC. It codes for CASSLDRGRSYGYTF.

This clonotype was detected a few times. This chain connects TRBV6-5 to TRBJ2-6; D is undetermined. V was trimmed by 0 bases and J by 2 bases, leaving 8 bases between them. The CDR3 runs 16 residues. Germline loops: CDR1 MNHEY, CDR2 SVGAGI. DNA of the CDR3: TGTGCCAGCAGTTACTCTGCTTTCCCTGGGGCCAACGTCCTGACTTTC. It specifies CASSYSAFPGANVLTF.

The sample holds a few counts of this clonotype. V gene TRBV3-1 combines with J gene TRBJ2-1; D is undetermined. CDR1 is LGHDT and CDR2 is YNNKEL in the germline V gene (reference sequence). V dropped 4 bases and J dropped 0 bases, with 10 bases sitting between them. The CDR3 extends over 15 amino acids. In nucleotides, the CDR3 is TGTGCCAGCAGCCCGAGTAGGAGCTCCTACAATGAGCAGTTCTTC. Amino acids: CASSPSRSSYNEQFF.

At least ten counts were recorded for this clonotype. This sequence joins TRBV2 and TRBJ2-3; 9 positions match TRBD2. Germline CDR1 reads SNHLY; CDR2 reads FYNNEI. J gave up 1 base and V 6 bases, and 8 bases lay outside the gene matches. The length of the CDR3 is 16 residues. The CDR3 nucleotides read TGTGCCAGCAGGAGTTCGGAGCGGGAGGGCACAGATACGCAGTATTTT. As protein: CASRSSEREGTDTQYF.

The chain carries TRBV15 and TRBJ1-1, with D tentatively TRBD1 (5 bases). Trimming removed 0 bases at V and 6 bases at J, with 8 bases between. CDR1 is LNHNV and CDR2 is YYDKDF in the germline V gene (reference sequence). This CDR3 has 13 amino acids. In nucleotides, the CDR3 is TGTGCCACCAGCAGAGATTTGGGGGCTGAAGCTTTCTTT. Residues: CATSRDLGAEAFF. Supplemented by reference TRBV15 and TRBJ1-1, the full variable domain reads DAMVIQNPRYQVTQFGKPVTLSCSQTLNHNVMYWYQQKSSQAPKLLFHYYDKDFNNEADTPDNFQSRRPNTSFCFLDIRSPGLGDTAMYLCATSRDLGAEAFFGQGTRLTVV.

The V and J genes are TRBV4-2 and TRBJ2-7; tentatively, D is TRBD1 (5 bases). Looked up from germline, CDR1 is LGHNA and CDR2 is YNFKEQ. This CDR3 has 15 amino acids. V lost 6 bases and J 3 bases, leaving 18 bases between the germline ends. The CDR3 nucleotides read TGTGCCAGCAGACAAAACGCGGACACCATCTACGAGCAGTACTTC. It yields the protein CASRQNADTIYEQYF.

V is TRBV7-2 and J is TRBJ1-2; perhaps TRBD1 as D (6 bases). Germline CDR1 and CDR2: SGHTA and FQGNSA. Trimming left V 5 bases short and J 3 bases short, with 13 bases between. The length of the CDR3 is 14 residues. CDR3 sequence reads: CASSETGRDYGYTF. DNA for the CDR3: TGTGCCAGCAGCGAAACAGGGCGCGACTATGGCTACACCTTC.

The V gene is TRBV4-2, the J gene TRBJ2-7; a possible D gene is TRBD1 (5 bases). V was cut by 3 bases and J by 5 bases, with 11 bases left in between. CDR3 size: 13 residues. Germline V gene data show CDR1 as LGHNA and CDR2 as YNFKEQ. The CDR3: CASSHPGLDEQYF. CDR3 nucleotide sequence: TGTGCCAGCAGCCACCCAGGGTTGGACGAGCAGTACTTC.

This chain joins TRBV6-6 and TRBJ1-5; D gene unclear. Germline V gene lookup returns CDR1 MNHNY and CDR2 SVGAGI (reference sequence). The CDR3 covers 13 residues. V lost 0 bases to trimming and J lost 12 bases, with 12 bases between them. The CDR3 protein is CASSYSRTEYQHF. The CDR3 DNA reads as TGTGCCAGCAGTTACTCCCGGACGGAATACCAGCATTTT.

This clonotype was seen only a few times. V is TRBV5-6 and J is TRBJ2-2; TRBD2 matches 10 bases. The CDR3 contains 16 residues. V shed 3 bases and J 4 bases; nucleotides not matched to a gene: 6. Germline V gene sequence: CDR1 SGHDT, CDR2 YYEEEE. This CDR3 reads CASSYSLAGVTGELFF. CDR3 nucleotides: TGTGCCAGCAGCTATAGCCTAGCGGGAGTCACCGGGGAGCTGTTTTTT. Variable domain in full (rest from reference TRBV5-6 and TRBJ2-2): DAGVTQSPTHLIKTRGQQVTLRCSPKSGHDTVSWYQQALGQGPQFIFQYYEEEERQRGNFPDRFSGHQFPNYSSELNVNALLLGDSALYLCASSYSLAGVTGELFFGEGSRLTVL.

In its sample, this clonotype was seen many times. The chain employs TRBV4-3 and TRBJ2-3, with a tentative D call TRBD2 (6 bases). The CDR3 length is 16 residues. Trimming took 0 bases from V and 4 from J, leaving 14 bases between them. Germline CDR1 reads LGHNA; CDR2 reads YSLEER. CDR3 region: CASSQDSGARSDTQYF. CDR3 coding DNA: TGCGCCAGCAGCCAAGATAGCGGTGCCAGGTCAGATACGCAGTATTTT.

This clonotype was recorded once. J is TRBJ2-1 and V is TRBV4-3; D might be TRBD2 (5 bases). The CDR3 runs 13 residues. CDR1 and CDR2 from the germline V gene are LGHNA and YSLEER. V was cut by 3 bases and J by 6 bases, with 9 bases left in between. The CDR3 loop is CASSHREFNEQFF. The DNA of the CDR3 is TGCGCCAGCAGCCATCGGGAATTCAATGAGCAGTTCTTC.

This clonotype has at least ten counts. The chain employs TRBV5-1 and TRBJ2-1; TRBD2 agrees at 14 bases. The germline gives CDR1 SGHRS, CDR2 YFSETQ. The CDR3 totals 15 residues. The V and J ends lost 4 bases and 6 bases, in that order; junction bases with no gene match: 3. The CDR3 loop reads CASSRLAGGSNEQFF. In DNA, the CDR3 is TGCGCCAGCAGCCGACTAGCGGGAGGGAGCAATGAGCAGTTCTTC.